This T cell receptor (beta chain) was captured by sequencing in a study of blood T cell repertoires in COVID-19 (TCRdb year 2020). About the study as a whole: The collaborator samples originated in the United States, Italy and Spain and spanned the acute and convalescent phases of COVID-19. The material from the prospective study consisted of cDNA or gDNA derived from T cells, B-cell-depleted T cells, or PBMCs. Deeply sampled blood TCRbeta repertoires from subjects exposed to, actively infected with, or recovered from COVID-19 were included in the dataset. The repertoires were made available in a free public database intended to serve as a resource for research on the immune response to SARS-CoV-2. Samples came from the ongoing ImmuneRACE study (first 160 participants) plus 1,254 subjects from 6 global collaborators. A de-identified subject ID, COVID-19 status, age in years and sex were almost always included in the sample metadata. HLA class I and class II types, where available, came from metadata supplied by the sample provider rather than from assay-based typing.

Concerning this clone: Its antigen remains undetermined. No per-base quality is available; no much larger clone lies one base away.

Spanning cysteine to phenylalanine, the CDR3 consists of 13 amino acids. Only the CDR3 region is kept as DNA, spanning 39 bases read in frame from base 1. The germline V gene specifies SGHRS as CDR1 and YFSETQ as CDR2. Germline trimming: 4 bases from V, 3 bases from J; junction bases outside gene matches: 3. The research as a whole found: How much clinical and demographic metadata was included differed by source and by participant, and the metadata was provided uncurated.

TCRbeta CDR3 regions were amplified from genomic DNA using the immunoSEQ Assay, a bias-controlled multiplex PCR. The paper's data handling went like this. Within the assay, amplification of reference gene primers was used to estimate how many nucleated cells each sample contained. Sequence reads were collapsed and filtered to measure the absolute abundance of every unique TCRbeta CDR3 rearrangement. For each sample, productive Simpson clonality was calculated as the square root of Simpson's diversity index across productive rearrangements. In its TCRdb copy, this immuneACCESS table keeps in-frame sequences only and misses some clones. Where compared with another copy, unresolved V genes explain less than half of these, and the others have no known cause. V and J calls and clone size are given by that table; D and trimming were obtained from the DNA. A total of 100,000 to 130,000 clones appear in this sample, 88% of them only once. The ten largest make up 2.4% of the sample.

Whole blood was collected in K2EDTA tubes by collaborating institutions according to the institutions' own protocols. For TCRbeta analysis, collaborators shipped samples as frozen whole blood, isolated PBMCs, or DNA extracted from either of those sample types. The source is a human donor in a cohort sampled during active COVID-19. What was sequenced was peripheral blood. This chain joins TRBV5-1 to TRBJ1-1; TRBD1 aligns with 7 central bases. The CDR3 region reads CASSGDSDTEAFF. The DNA sequence is as follows: TGCGCCAGCAGCGGGGACAGTGACACTGAAGCTTTCTTT.